Shown below are 25 T cell receptor beta chains from a single sample sequenced in a study of OX40 agonist ivuxolimab in advanced cancers. This table comes from immunoSEQ multiplex PCR, and its TCRdb copy is limited to in-frame clones, with some not included. Among tens of thousands of clones, 70% to 80% were seen once, and the ten largest hold 11%. Source: CD4+ or CD8+ T cells sorted from blood, taken in a trial of the OX40 agonist ivuxolimab. The receptors shown here come from an adult with an advanced solid tumor such as melanoma, head and neck, liver or kidney cancer.

The rearrangement links TRBV5-1 to TRBJ1-1; the D is unclear. The CDR3 runs 13 residues. Germline CDR1 SGHRS, CDR2 YFSETQ. Between the trimmed V and J ends, which lost 1 base and 1 base, there was a span of 5 bases. CDR3 in amino acids: CASSLMENTEAFF. In DNA, the CDR3 is TGCGCCAGCAGCTTGATGGAGAACACTGAAGCTTTCTTT. Combining the CDR3 with reference TRBV5-1 and TRBJ1-1 gives the whole variable domain KAGVTQTPRYLIKTRGQQVTLSCSPISGHRSVSWYQQTPGQGLQFLFEYFSETQRNKGNFPGRFSGRQFSNSRSEMNVSTLELGDSALYLCASSLMENTEAFFGQGTRLTVV.

This rearrangement joins TRBV7-6 to TRBJ2-2; 10 bases line up with TRBD2. With V trimmed by 6 bases and J by 4 bases, 8 bases remained unmatched. This CDR3 region has 16 residues. The germline V gene encodes CDR1 SGHVS and CDR2 FNYEAQ. CDR3 sequence (DNA): TGTGCCAGCAGATCCTTTAGCGGGGGGACCACCGGGGAGCTGTTTTTT. Amino acids: CASRSFSGGTTGELFF.

This chain links TRBV7-9 with TRBJ2-7; TRBD1 is a possible D gene (6 bases). Trimming stripped 6 bases from V and 5 bases from J, with 26 bases between. CDR1 is SEHNR, CDR2 FQNEAQ, per germline (reference sequence). The CDR3 loop spans 17 amino acids. CDR3 bases: TGTGCCAGCAGACCCTTCAAGGGGCAGGGGCATTCGGACGAGCAGTACTTC. It codes for CASRPFKGQGHSDEQYF. Filled out from reference TRBV7-9 and TRBJ2-7, the complete variable domain reads DTGVSQNPRHKITKRGQNVTFRCDPISEHNRLYWYRQTLGQGPEFLTYFQNEAQLEKSRLLSDRFSAERPKGSFSTLEIQRTEQGDSAMYLCASRPFKGQGHSDEQYFGPGTRLTVT.

The V gene is TRBV10-3, the J gene TRBJ2-2, with D maybe TRBD1 (6 bases). Germline CDR1 and CDR2: ENHRY and SYGVKD. The CDR3 runs to 15 residues. V shed 1 base and J shed 5 bases, with 11 bases lying between them. The CDR3 DNA sequence: TGTGCCATCAGTGAGTTCAGGGGTGGTACCGGGGAGCTGTTTTTT. It specifies CAISEFRGGTGELFF.

This clone has a single count. This chain joins TRBV2 and TRBJ1-2, with no clear D. The germline V gene encodes CDR1 SNHLY and CDR2 FYNNEI. Deletions cut 1 base from V and 6 bases from J, with 12 bases between. CDR3 length: 14 residues. DNA for the CDR3: TGTGCCAGCAGTGAAGAGAACAGTTTAAATGGCTACACCTTC. Residues: CASSEENSLNGYTF.

V usage is TRBV7-2 and J usage is TRBJ2-7; D unresolved. The V end was cut by 3 bases, the J end by 1 base, with 10 bases between. Germline V gene lookup returns CDR1 SGHTA and CDR2 FQGNSA. This CDR3 is built from 14 residues. For the CDR3, the DNA is TGTGCCAGCAGCTTCTCCCTCCAGTCCTACGAGCAGTACTTC. It encodes CASSFSLQSYEQYF.

Only a few counts were recorded for this clone. This chain joins TRBV6-5 and TRBJ2-7; D is uncertain. Germline loops: CDR1 MNHEY, CDR2 SVGAGI. The CDR3 is made up of 13 amino acids. Trimming shortened V by 5 bases and J by 2 bases, and 10 bases separated the two germline ends. In DNA, the CDR3 is TGTGCCAGCAGTCTCAGTTTTACCTACGAGCAGTACTTC. Translated: CASSLSFTYEQYF.

V is TRBV7-3 and J is TRBJ2-3, with 8 bases identical to TRBD2. The trim removed 0 bases at V and 5 bases at J, leaving 13 bases unmatched. The CDR3 totals 18 residues. CDR1 and CDR2 from the germline V gene are SGHTA and FQGTGA. The CDR3 nucleotides are TGTGCCAGCAGCTTAACAGCGCCCGGGGGGGGCGGCAAAGATACGCAGTATTTT. This translates into CASSLTAPGGGGKDTQYF.

This rearrangement joins TRBV6-5 to TRBJ2-2; D is uncertain. The CDR3 consists of 13 residues. Germline lookup yields CDR1 MNHEY and CDR2 SVGAGI. The V gene lost 6 bases and the J gene lost 5 bases, with 10 bases spanning the gap. Written as DNA, the CDR3 is TGTGCCAGCAGCCGCAGGCAGACCGGGGAGCTGTTTTTT. This sequence encodes CASSRRQTGELFF.

CDR3 bases: TGTGCCAGCAGTGGGACTGCGGGTGGCTACACCTTC. It yields the protein CASSGTAGGYTF. The V call is TRBV28, the J call TRBJ1-2, with D possibly matching TRBD1 (5 bases). Germline V lookup: CDR1 MDHEN, CDR2 SYDVKM. The CDR3 sequence is 12 residues long. The V and J ends lost 5 bases and 7 bases respectively, with 11 bases between them.

This clone was recorded a few times. The J gene is TRBJ2-3, the V gene TRBV7-8, with D tentatively TRBD1 or TRBD2 (5 bases each). This CDR3 contains 14 residues. V gave up 3 bases and J gave up 2 bases, with 9 bases separating them. CDR1 and CDR2 (germline): SGHVS, FQNEAQ. The CDR3 spells CASSFTGPTDTQYF. CDR3 sequence (DNA): TGTGCCAGCAGCTTCACGGGGCCCACAGATACGCAGTATTTT. Together with reference TRBV7-8 and TRBJ2-3, the CDR3 gives the full variable domain: GAGVSQSPRYKVAKRGQDVALRCDPISGHVSLFWYQQALGQGPEFLTYFQNEAQLDKSGLPSDRFFAERPEGSVSTLKIQRTQQEDSAVYLCASSFTGPTDTQYFGPGTRLTVL.

This clone was found many times. The chain joins TRBV5-1 to TRBJ2-6; D is unresolved. V lost 1 base to trimming and J lost 0 bases, with 14 bases between them. The CDR3 length is 18 residues. Germline lookup yields CDR1 SGHRS and CDR2 YFSETQ. Here the CDR3 DNA reads TGCGCCAGCAGCTTGAACCTGGGGTTACTCTCTGGGGCCAACGTCCTGACTTTC. Residues: CASSLNLGLLSGANVLTF. The full variable domain, with the rest looked up from reference TRBV5-1 and TRBJ2-6, is KAGVTQTPRYLIKTRGQQVTLSCSPISGHRSVSWYQQTPGQGLQFLFEYFSETQRNKGNFPGRFSGRQFSNSRSEMNVSTLELGDSALYLCASSLNLGLLSGANVLTFGAGSRLTVL.

This clone showed up just once. The genes are TRBV5-6 and TRBJ2-5, with 7 bases fitting TRBD1. The CDR3 consists of 16 residues. In germline, CDR1 is SGHDT, CDR2 YYEEEE. Germline trimming cut 5 bases from V and 0 bases from J; bases unmatched to any gene: 10. In DNA, the CDR3 is TGTGCCAGCAGAGCTACAGGGGCGAGGTACCAAGAGACCCAGTACTTC. Translating gives CASRATGARYQETQYF. Full variable domain (rest looked up from reference TRBV5-6 and TRBJ2-5): DAGVTQSPTHLIKTRGQQVTLRCSPKSGHDTVSWYQQALGQGPQFIFQYYEEEERQRGNFPDRFSGHQFPNYSSELNVNALLLGDSALYLCASRATGARYQETQYFGPGTRLLVL.

Note on this clone: An end of the junction does not agree with germline; a read error may underlie this. The J gene is TRBJ2-3, the V gene TRBV6-4; D gene unclear. CDR1 MRHNA and CDR2 SNTAGT come from the germline V gene. CDR3 length: 11 amino acids. DNA for the CDR3: TGTGCCAGCCGTGAAGGACATACGCAGTATTTT. Protein sequence: CASREGHTQYF.

This clone was counted a few times. V is TRBV11-2 and J is TRBJ1-6; 7 bases agree with TRBD1. Germline V gives CDR1 SGHAT, CDR2 FQNNGV. V was pared by 4 bases and J by 5 bases, with 8 bases of the junction left unmatched. The CDR3 is 16 amino acids. CDR3 coding DNA: TGTGCCAGCAGCTCCCCAGACAGGGCGCATAATTCACCCCTCCACTTT. Protein sequence: CASSSPDRAHNSPLHF.

V gene TRBV9 combines with J gene TRBJ2-5, with 7 bases aligning to TRBD2. The germline CDR1 and CDR2 sequences are SGDLS and YYNGEE. This CDR3 region has 14 residues. The V gene end was trimmed by 4 bases and the J gene end by 2 bases; junction bases not matched to a gene: 5. CDR3 protein: CASSPQGGQETQYF. CDR3 coding DNA: TGTGCCAGCAGCCCCCAGGGAGGGCAAGAGACCCAGTACTTC. The full variable domain, its missing parts supplied by reference TRBV9 and TRBJ2-5, is DSGVTQTPKHLITATGQRVTLRCSPRSGDLSVYWYQQSLDQGLQFLIQYYNGEERAKGNILERFSAQQFPDLHSELNLSSLELGDSALYFCASSPQGGQETQYFGPGTRLLVL.

Only one count was recorded for this clone. CDR3 sequence: CASSDTGTSLDEQFF. CDR3 DNA: TGTGCCAGCAGCGACACCGGGACTTCATTGGATGAGCAGTTCTTC. V usage is TRBV9 and J usage is TRBJ2-1, with D possibly being TRBD2 (6 bases). From germline, CDR1 is SGDLS and CDR2 YYNGEE. This CDR3 is built from 15 residues. Trimming pared 3 bases from V and 8 bases from J, leaving 18 bases between. The whole variable domain, filled in from reference TRBV9 and TRBJ2-1, reads DSGVTQTPKHLITATGQRVTLRCSPRSGDLSVYWYQQSLDQGLQFLIQYYNGEERAKGNILERFSAQQFPDLHSELNLSSLELGDSALYFCASSDTGTSLDEQFFGPGTRLTVL.

The chain has TRBV29-1 and TRBJ2-3, with 9 bases aligning to TRBD2. CDR1 is SQVTM and CDR2 is ANQGSEA in the germline V gene. The CDR3 is 12 amino acids. Losses at the gene ends were 4 bases for V and 4 bases for J; bases not matched to a gene: 0. CDR3 nucleotides: TGCAGCGTTGTAGCGGGGGCAGATACGCAGTATTTT. Protein product: CSVVAGADTQYF.

The genes are TRBV10-3 and TRBJ2-7; 11 nucleotides align to TRBD2. The CDR3 totals 14 residues. In germline, CDR1 is ENHRY, CDR2 SYGVKD. Germline trimming cut 5 bases from V and 3 bases from J; bases unmatched to any gene: 3. The CDR3 coding sequence is TGTGCCATCAGTACCGGGACTAGCGGCTACGAGCAGTACTTC. Its translation is CAISTGTSGYEQYF.

This rearrangement joins TRBV27 to TRBJ2-5, with D perhaps matching TRBD2 (6 bases). The germline V and J ends were trimmed by 5 bases and 5 bases, with 15 bases remaining between them. Germline CDR1 MNHEY, CDR2 SMNVEV (reference sequence). The CDR3 contains 14 residues. The CDR3 nucleotides read TGTGCCAGCAGTGTGCTGTCCGGGGGTGAGACCCAGTACTTC. Protein product: CASSVLSGGETQYF.

CDR3 residues: CAISQGAKNIQYF. The DNA of the CDR3 is TGTGCCATCAGCCAGGGTGCCAAAAACATTCAGTACTTC. The chain employs TRBV10-3 and TRBJ2-4, with D perhaps matching TRBD1 (5 bases). CDR3 size: 13 residues. Trimming removed 6 bases at V and 1 base at J, with 7 bases between. CDR1 ENHRY and CDR2 SYGVKD come from the germline V gene.

The V gene is TRBV4-1, the J gene TRBJ1-4; D remains ambiguous. CDR3 length: 16 residues. CDR1 is MGHRA and CDR2 is YSYEKL in the germline V gene. V was clipped by 0 bases and J by 8 bases, with 16 bases between them. CDR3 loop: CASSQESGSDGEKLFF. CDR3 bases: TGCGCCAGCAGCCAAGAATCGGGCAGTGATGGGGAAAAACTGTTTTTT.

The chain links TRBV27 to TRBJ2-2, with D possibly being TRBD2 (6 bases). Germline lookup yields CDR1 MNHEY and CDR2 SMNVEV (reference sequence). V was shortened by 8 bases and J by 4 bases, with 14 bases between the two germline ends. The CDR3 loop spans 14 amino acids. CDR3 in DNA: TGTGCCAGCTCACTGGGAGCGGGCACCGGGGAGCTGTTTTTT. It specifies CASSLGAGTGELFF.

V is TRBV27 and J is TRBJ2-5; 11 positions agree with TRBD2. V lost 3 bases and J lost 2; bases outside the gene matches: 11. This CDR3 contains 18 residues. CDR1 is MNHEY and CDR2 is SMNVEV in the germline V gene (reference sequence). The CDR3 loop is CASSFLSSGRRLQETQYF. The DNA of the CDR3 is TGTGCCAGCAGTTTTTTGTCTAGCGGGAGGCGATTACAAGAGACCCAGTACTTC.

This clone was counted between two and nine times. The J gene is TRBJ2-1, the V gene TRBV4-1; TRBD2 agrees at 12 bases. With V trimmed by 4 bases and J by 4 bases, 2 bases remained unmatched. The length of the CDR3 is 15 residues. Germline-derived CDR1 and CDR2 are MGHRA and YSYEKL. The CDR3 nucleotides read TGCGCCAGCAGCCCCGGGACTAGCGGGTACAATGAGCAGTTCTTC. It yields the protein CASSPGTSGYNEQFF.